Shown below are 20 T cell receptor beta chains from a single sample sequenced in a study of technical replicates of blood from a few donors. TCRdb keeps only in-frame clones here, not all; method: immunoSEQ multiplex PCR. The data contain around 65,000 clones, around nine tenths of them seen just once; the ten biggest clones take up approximately 4.6%. The specimen was PBMCs. The source is a human donor in good health. Some clones in this sample may be carry-over from other donors' samples.

The V gene is TRBV7-8, the J gene TRBJ2-1, with D maybe TRBD2 (6 bases). The CDR3 is 16 residues long. Germline V gene lookup returns CDR1 SGHVS and CDR2 FQNEAQ. V lost 5 bases and J 5 bases, leaving 19 bases between the germline ends. The CDR3 DNA sequence: TGTGCCAGCAGCCGAGGCTCGCGGGAATGGGACAATGAGCAGTTCTTC. Amino acid sequence: CASSRGSREWDNEQFF.

In this sample, this clone turned up a few times. The V and J genes are TRBV7-6 and TRBJ2-7; the match to TRBD2 covers 10 bases. Trimming cost V 5 bases and J 7 bases; bases outside gene matches: 8. The CDR3 consists of 14 residues. The germline V gene has CDR1 SGHVS and CDR2 FNYEAQ. The CDR3 protein is CASSPGTSAREQYF. The CDR3 nucleotides are TGTGCCAGCAGCCCCGGGACTAGCGCGCGTGAGCAGTACTTC.

The V call is TRBV7-6, the J call TRBJ1-1; no clear D gene. Trimming cost V 5 bases and J 1 base, with 11 bases left between them. Germline V gives CDR1 SGHVS, CDR2 FNYEAQ. This CDR3 has 14 residues. The DNA of the CDR3 is TGTGCCAGCAGCCCCCGGGAGGCGAACACTGAAGCTTTCTTT. Protein sequence: CASSPREANTEAFF.

The gene calls are TRBV11-3 and TRBJ2-2; 8 bases are shared with TRBD2. Germline CDR1 reads SGHNT; CDR2 reads YENEEA. The length of the CDR3 is 15 residues. With V trimmed by 4 bases and J by 6 bases, 7 bases remained unmatched. In nucleotides, the CDR3 is TGTGCCAGCAGCTCGGGGGGGACGGGGGCCGGGGAGCTGTTTTTT. This gives the protein CASSSGGTGAGELFF.

The chain carries TRBV7-9 and TRBJ2-6; 8 bases match TRBD1. This CDR3 has 19 amino acids. The V and J ends lost 1 base and 1 base, in that order; junction bases with no gene match: 9. Germline V gene sequence: CDR1 SEHNR, CDR2 FQNEAQ (reference sequence). In DNA form, the CDR3 reads TGTGCCAGCAGCTTAGAGTGGGGACAGGCCCTGTCTGGGGCCAACGTCCTGACTTTC. It encodes CASSLEWGQALSGANVLTF. The variable domain in full, completed from reference TRBV7-9 and TRBJ2-6, reads DTGVSQNPRHKITKRGQNVTFRCDPISEHNRLYWYRQTLGQGPEFLTYFQNEAQLEKSRLLSDRFSAERPKGSFSTLEIQRTEQGDSAMYLCASSLEWGQALSGANVLTFGAGSRLTVL.

The rearrangement joins TRBV5-1 to TRBJ2-2; D uncertain. The CDR3 runs 15 residues. Germline values: CDR1 SGHRS, CDR2 YFSETQ. Trimming cost V 4 bases and J 3 bases, with 13 bases left between them. The CDR3 nucleotides are TGCGCCAGCAGCCCAAGGTCCCGGGACACCGGGGAGCTGTTTTTT. This codes for CASSPRSRDTGELFF.

This clone was recorded only once. The chain joins TRBV2 to TRBJ2-1; 16 positions agree with TRBD2. After removal of 5 bases from V and 7 bases from J, the junction contained 5 bases not matched to a gene. Germline V gene lookup returns CDR1 SNHLY and CDR2 FYNNEI. The CDR3 is 16 amino acids. CDR3 region: CASSTGTSGGGNEQFF. The CDR3 bases are TGTGCCAGCAGTACCGGGACTAGCGGGGGGGGGAATGAGCAGTTCTTC.

This clone has a handful of counts. The chain carries TRBV4-2 and TRBJ2-5; TRBD2 matches 9 bases. The CDR3 extends over 16 amino acids. CDR1 LGHNA and CDR2 YNFKEQ come from the germline V gene. V lost 1 base and J lost 3; bases outside the gene matches: 6. This chain's CDR3 is CASSQGNVAGEETQYF. For the CDR3, the DNA is TGTGCCAGCAGCCAAGGAAATGTAGCGGGGGAAGAGACCCAGTACTTC.

J is TRBJ2-1 and V is TRBV27; 7 bases fit TRBD2. Germline lookup yields CDR1 MNHEY and CDR2 SMNVEV (reference sequence). This CDR3 region has 14 residues. V lost 5 bases to trimming and J lost 9 bases; unmatched junction nucleotides: 10. DNA of the CDR3: TGTGCCAGCAGTGCCCCACTAGCGCCCAGTGAGCAGTTCTTC. Translation: CASSAPLAPSEQFF.

This rearrangement joins TRBV11-3 to TRBJ2-1; D may be TRBD2 (6 bases). This CDR3 is 12 amino acids long. The germline V gene has CDR1 SGHNT and CDR2 YENEEA. V was trimmed by 3 bases and J by 7 bases, leaving 7 bases between them. The CDR3 protein is CASSFGGNEQFF. CDR3 nucleotide sequence: TGTGCCAGCAGCTTTGGGGGGAATGAGCAGTTCTTC.

The chain is built from TRBV11-2 and TRBJ2-3, with D tentatively TRBD2 (6 bases). Germline CDR1 and CDR2: SGHAT and FQNNGV. Trimming removed 5 bases from V and 5 bases from J, with 17 bases in between. The CDR3 runs to 15 residues. In DNA form, the CDR3 reads TGTGCCAGCAGCAAAGACCTAGCGAGATTAGATACGCAGTATTTT. Protein product: CASSKDLARLDTQYF.

The chain is built from TRBV5-4 and TRBJ2-7; D unclear. Looked up from germline, CDR1 is SGHNT and CDR2 is YYREEE (reference sequence). With 9 bases removed from V and 1 base from J, the gap between germline ends came to 14 bases. The CDR3 is 13 amino acids. The CDR3, as DNA: TGTGCCACCAATCCGGGTGCTTCCTACGAGCAGTACTTC. Translation gives CATNPGASYEQYF.

The chain uses TRBV10-3 and TRBJ2-5, with 8 bases lining up with TRBD1. The CDR3 has 15 amino acids. The V gene's germline CDR1 is ENHRY and CDR2 SYGVKD. The V segment lost 2 bases and the J segment 5 bases; nucleotides outside the gene matches: 7. The CDR3 nucleotides read TGTGCCATCAGTGAGAGACAGGGGAGAGGGGAGACCCAGTACTTC. This sequence encodes CAISERQGRGETQYF.

This sequence joins TRBV11-3 and TRBJ1-1; perhaps TRBD1 as D (5 bases). Trimming shortened V by 0 bases and J by 3 bases, and 8 bases separated the two germline ends. The CDR3 covers 14 residues. Germline V gene sequence: CDR1 SGHNT, CDR2 YENEEA. CDR3 DNA sequence: TGTGCCAGCAGCTTAGAGGGGGACTACACTGAAGCTTTCTTT. This gives the protein CASSLEGDYTEAFF. Based on the CDR3 plus reference TRBV11-3 and TRBJ1-1, the full variable domain is EAGVVQSPRYKIIEKKQPVAFWCNPISGHNTLYWYLQNLGQGPELLIRYENEEAVDDSQLPKDRFSAERLKGVDSTLKIQPAELGDSAVYLCASSLEGDYTEAFFGQGTRLTVV.

This sequence joins TRBV7-2 and TRBJ2-1; D is ambiguous. The CDR3 has 13 amino acids. V was shortened by 7 bases and J by 8 bases, with 15 bases between the two germline ends. Germline CDR1 is SGHTA and CDR2 is FQGNSA. The CDR3: CASTQRSKDEQFF. Here the CDR3 DNA reads TGTGCCAGCACACAAAGGAGTAAGGATGAGCAGTTCTTC.

The CDR3 DNA sequence: TGCAGCTTTCTTCGGGGGAACAATGAGCAGTTCTTC. Translating it yields CSFLRGNNEQFF. V gene TRBV29-1 combines with J gene TRBJ2-1; possibly TRBD2 for D (6 bases). Germline-derived CDR1 and CDR2 are SQVTM and ANQGSEA. V gave up 8 bases and J gave up 5 bases, with 13 bases separating them. The CDR3 totals 12 residues.

The chain recombines TRBV4-1 with TRBJ1-2; 7 bases match TRBD1. V gave up 1 base and J gave up 3 bases; unmatched junction bases: 5. The CDR3 has 15 residues. The germline V gene has CDR1 MGHRA and CDR2 YSYEKL. The CDR3 region is CASSQADREYYGYTF. CDR3 nucleotide sequence: TGCGCCAGCAGCCAAGCTGACAGGGAGTACTATGGCTACACCTTC.

The CDR3 nucleotides read TGTGCCAGCAGCGGGGGGGCGGCTCCCGAGGATACGCAGTATTTT. Residues: CASSGGAAPEDTQYF. The genes are TRBV4-2 and TRBJ2-3, with D maybe TRBD2 (7 bases). V lost 5 bases and J lost 6, with 18 bases in between. CDR3 length equals 15 residues. CDR1 and CDR2 from the germline V gene are LGHNA and YNFKEQ.

This chain connects TRBV5-4 to TRBJ2-7, with a possible D match to TRBD1 (5 bases). V was trimmed by 0 bases and J by 6 bases, leaving 13 bases between them. CDR3 size: 14 residues. Looked up from germline, CDR1 is SGHNT and CDR2 is YYREEE (reference sequence). The CDR3 region has the DNA TGTGCCAGCAGCTTGGATTCAGGGCGGTCCGAGCAGTACTTC. Protein: CASSLDSGRSEQYF.

This sequence joins TRBV27 and TRBJ2-2; 7 positions agree with TRBD1. The CDR3 has 13 residues. Germline V CDR1 and CDR2: MNHEY, SMNVEV (reference sequence). The CDR3, as DNA: TGTGGGACAGGAAATTCGAACACCGGGGAGCTGTTTTTT. This translates into CGTGNSNTGELFF.